These 27 T cell receptor beta chains were sequenced from one sample in a study of neurological immune-mediated disorders. TCRdb reprocessed the 5' RACE reads via MiXCR and lists one record per CDR3 protein. The top ten clones hold more than 6.5% of a sample with 55,000 to 65,000 distinct CDR3 sequences, about 10% of them seen once. Time point reported: longitudinal time-point 1 (baseline). The sequenced sample was PBMCs. The source of these receptors is a male donor with HTLV-1-associated myelopathy (HAM/TSP).

This clonotype was detected many times. The chain couples TRBV5-1 to TRBJ2-7; 7 bases align to TRBD1. Germline CDR1 and CDR2: SGHRS and YFSETQ. This CDR3 comprises 17 residues. The J segment lost 1 base and the V segment lost 0 bases, leaving 10 bases of the junction unmatched. This CDR3 reads CASSLAGLGRGSYEQYF. DNA of the CDR3: TGCGCCAGCAGCTTGGCCGGGCTCGGCAGGGGGTCCTACGAGCAGTACTTC.

This sequence joins TRBV5-1 and TRBJ2-5; D is unresolved. Looked up from germline, CDR1 is SGHRS and CDR2 is YFSETQ. The germline V and J ends were trimmed by 4 bases and 3 bases, with 7 bases remaining between them. The CDR3 has 12 residues. This CDR3 reads CASSPGKETQYF. Written as DNA, the CDR3 is TGCGCCAGCAGCCCCGGCAAAGAGACCCAGTACTTC.

This clonotype was seen repeatedly, ten times or more. This chain uses TRBV5-6 with TRBJ1-2; D gene uncertain. The CDR3 extends over 13 amino acids. Germline V CDR1 and CDR2: SGHDT, YYEEEE. Trimming removed 1 base at V and 2 bases at J, with 6 bases between. In DNA form, the CDR3 reads TGTGCCAGCAGCTTGAGCTCCAACTATGGCTACACCTTC. This encodes CASSLSSNYGYTF.

This clonotype came up many times. The CDR3 sequence: CASSQDPRGGTNTEAFF. CDR3 nucleotide sequence: TGCGCCAGCAGCCAAGATCCCCGGGGAGGGACGAACACTGAAGCTTTCTTT. The J gene is TRBJ1-1, the V gene TRBV4-3, with D possibly being TRBD1 (5 bases). Germline assignment: CDR1 LGHNA and CDR2 YSLEER. This CDR3 comprises 17 residues. Trimming left V 0 bases short and J 1 base short, with 15 bases between.

The table lists this clonotype with many counts. The rearrangement uses TRBV20-1 and TRBJ2-1; D is undetermined. Trimming stripped 1 base from V and 5 bases from J, with 6 bases between. The V gene's germline CDR1 is DFQATT and CDR2 SNEGSKA (reference sequence). CDR3 length equals 12 residues. The CDR3 DNA reads as TGCAGTGCTAGAGCGGGTCACAATGAGCAGTTCTTC. It yields the protein CSARAGHNEQFF.

This clonotype showed up many times. The chain carries TRBV20-1 and TRBJ1-2; TRBD1 matches at 7 bases. The ends lost 5 bases at V and 4 bases at J; junction bases unmatched: 7. The germline gives CDR1 DFQATT, CDR2 SNEGSKA (reference sequence). The CDR3 has 13 residues. Here the CDR3 reads CSALYRQGYGYTF. The DNA of the CDR3 is TGCAGTGCTCTCTACAGACAGGGCTATGGCTACACCTTC.

This clonotype has a count of ten or more. This chain joins TRBV7-2 and TRBJ2-5; TRBD2 aligns across 13 bases. The germline CDR1 and CDR2 sequences are SGHTA and FQGNSA. With 5 bases clipped from V and 5 bases from J, the junction kept 11 bases outside the gene matches. The CDR3 loop spans 17 amino acids. CDR3 DNA: TGTGCCAGCAGCGCAACTAGCGGGGGGGCCTTTCGGGAGACCCAGTACTTC. Protein sequence: CASSATSGGAFRETQYF.

In its sample, this clonotype was seen many times. This rearrangement joins TRBV10-3 to TRBJ1-6; tentatively, D is TRBD1 (6 bases). The germline V gene encodes CDR1 ENHRY and CDR2 SYGVKD. Trimming cost V 10 bases and J 8 bases, with 15 bases left between them. This CDR3 has 13 residues. The CDR3 DNA reads as TGTGCCACGGCCGGCAGGGGACATTCACCCCTCCACTTT. Amino acid sequence: CATAGRGHSPLHF.

This clonotype was counted many times. The chain employs TRBV5-1 and TRBJ2-5; D gene uncertain. Germline V CDR1 and CDR2: SGHRS, YFSETQ. The CDR3 has 14 residues. Trimming stripped 1 base from V and 2 bases from J, with 9 bases between. CDR3 coding DNA: TGCGCCAGCAGCTTGATGTCCAATCAAGAGACCCAGTACTTC. Residues: CASSLMSNQETQYF.

In its sample, this clonotype was seen many times. The chain links TRBV6-5 to TRBJ2-6, with 8 bases identical to TRBD1. V shed 6 bases and J 5 bases; nucleotides not matched to a gene: 12. Germline values: CDR1 MNHEY, CDR2 SVGAGI. This CDR3 contains 17 residues. The CDR3 bases are TGTGCCAGCAGGGCAGGGGGCGGCAGCAGGAGGGCCAACGTCCTGACTTTC. It codes for CASRAGGGSRRANVLTF.

The table lists this clonotype with many counts. The rearrangement joins TRBV20-1 to TRBJ2-5; D perhaps matches TRBD2 (6 bases). V was shortened by 0 bases and J by 6 bases, with 17 bases between the two germline ends. CDR3 length: 15 residues. Looked up from germline, CDR1 is DFQATT and CDR2 is SNEGSKA (reference sequence). The CDR3 nucleotides read TGCAGTGCTAGAGATCGGGGGTCCGGGAAGCAGACCCAGTACTTC. The encoded protein is CSARDRGSGKQTQYF.

This clonotype showed up many times. This rearrangement joins TRBV18 to TRBJ2-5; maybe TRBD2 (6 bases). The CDR3 runs 11 residues. The V gene lost 2 bases and the J gene lost 10 bases, with 8 bases spanning the gap. Germline V gene lookup returns CDR1 KGHSH and CDR2 LQKENI. CDR3: CASSPKEGQYF. The CDR3 region has the DNA TGTGCCAGCTCACCAAAGGAGGGCCAGTACTTC.

The chain recombines TRBV2 with TRBJ2-2, with D hard to call. This CDR3 region has 14 residues. The V gene lost 10 bases and the J gene lost 0 bases, with 12 bases spanning the gap. The germline V gene encodes CDR1 SNHLY and CDR2 FYNNEI. The CDR3 reads CAIGQSPNTGELFF. The CDR3 DNA reads TGTGCCATCGGCCAGTCACCGAACACCGGGGAGCTGTTTTTT.

This clonotype occurred many times. The chain uses TRBV5-1 and TRBJ2-2, with 7 bases matching TRBD1. Germline V gives CDR1 SGHRS, CDR2 YFSETQ. Trimming cost V 1 base and J 5 bases; bases outside gene matches: 5. This CDR3 comprises 15 residues. CDR3: CASSLKGAATGELFF. In nucleotides, the CDR3 is TGCGCCAGCAGCTTGAAGGGGGCCGCGACCGGGGAGCTGTTTTTT.

Many counts were recorded for this clonotype. The chain joins TRBV7-2 to TRBJ2-7, with TRBD1 matching 7 bases. V lost 4 bases and J lost 6; bases outside the gene matches: 6. CDR1 SGHTA and CDR2 FQGNSA come from the germline V gene. The CDR3 spans 13 residues. The CDR3, as DNA: TGTGCCAGCAGCTGGCAGGGGGTCGCCGAGCAGTACTTC. Protein: CASSWQGVAEQYF.

The chain joins TRBV4-1 to TRBJ1-3; the match to TRBD1 covers 9 bases. Trimming took 0 bases from V and 2 from J; bases not matched to a gene: 11. This CDR3 is 19 amino acids long. Germline values: CDR1 MGHRA, CDR2 YSYEKL. This chain's CDR3 is CASSQEWDRAALTGNTIYF. The DNA of the CDR3 is TGCGCCAGCAGCCAAGAATGGGACAGGGCAGCTCTCACTGGAAACACCATATATTTT.

This clonotype was counted many times. This chain connects TRBV12-3 or TRBV12-4 to TRBJ1-6; TRBD1 might be the D (5 bases). The CDR3 totals 13 residues. The V gene lost 7 bases and the J gene lost 10 bases, with 14 bases spanning the gap. The DNA for the CDR3 is TGTGCCAGCAACCCGGACAAGAGCTCACCCCTCCACTTT. Residues: CASNPDKSSPLHF.

This clonotype was detected ten times or more. This chain uses TRBV7-6 with TRBJ2-7; D possibly corresponds to TRBD2 (6 bases). Between the trimmed V and J ends, which lost 5 bases and 5 bases, there was a span of 22 bases. This CDR3 contains 16 residues. Germline V gene lookup returns CDR1 SGHVS and CDR2 FNYEAQ. The CDR3 region has the DNA TGTGCCAGCAGCCCTACCAGGCGGGGAAGAGGGGACGAGCAGTACTTC. Amino acids: CASSPTRRGRGDEQYF.

This clonotype was observed at least ten times. V gene TRBV3-1 combines with J gene TRBJ2-7, with 8 bases identical to TRBD2. The CDR3 is 13 amino acids. Losses at the gene ends were 4 bases for V and 4 bases for J; bases not matched to a gene: 3. Germline V gene sequence: CDR1 LGHDT, CDR2 YNNKEL (reference sequence). The CDR3 coding sequence is TGTGCCAGCAGCCCGGGACTAGTATACGAGCAGTACTTC. Its protein is CASSPGLVYEQYF.

This clonotype was seen repeatedly, ten times or more. The chain carries TRBV20-1 and TRBJ2-1; 9 nucleotides align to TRBD2. Germline loops: CDR1 DFQATT, CDR2 SNEGSKA (reference sequence). This CDR3 contains 14 residues. After removal of 3 bases from V and 10 bases from J, the junction contained 10 bases not matched to a gene. CDR3 bases: TGCAGTGCTAGGGTCGCGGGGGGGCCAGGGGAGCAGTTCTTC. Its translation: CSARVAGGPGEQFF.

This clonotype was observed many times. The chain combines TRBV20-1 with TRBJ2-3; 9 nucleotides align to TRBD2. Trimming cost V 1 base and J 3 bases; bases outside gene matches: 5. The CDR3 has 15 residues. Germline-derived CDR1 and CDR2 are DFQATT and SNEGSKA (reference sequence). This CDR3 is CSARGAGGPTDTQYF. For the CDR3, the DNA is TGCAGTGCTAGAGGGGCGGGGGGGCCGACAGATACGCAGTATTTT.

This clonotype appeared many times. The chain combines TRBV12-3 or TRBV12-4 with TRBJ2-1; 7 nucleotides agree with TRBD1. The CDR3 loop spans 15 amino acids. J gave up 3 bases and V 6 bases, and 8 bases lay outside the gene matches. CDR3: CASRPHGQVYNEQFF. In DNA form, the CDR3 reads TGTGCCAGCAGACCCCACGGACAGGTCTACAATGAGCAGTTCTTC.

This clonotype came up many times. The CDR3 reads CASSESGDSYEQYF. In nucleotides, the CDR3 is TGTGCCAGCAGTGAATCAGGGGACTCCTACGAGCAGTACTTC. J is TRBJ2-7 and V is TRBV12-3 or TRBV12-4, with a possible D match to TRBD1 (6 bases). The ends were cut back, 5 bases at V and 0 bases at J, with 11 bases in the middle. CDR3 length: 14 residues.

This clonotype was counted ten times or more. This chain connects TRBV27 to TRBJ2-6; TRBD1 aligns across 9 bases. Germline loops: CDR1 MNHEY, CDR2 SMNVEV (reference sequence). V was clipped by 7 bases and J by 4 bases; unmatched bases: 8. This CDR3 comprises 16 residues. The CDR3 loop is CASNPGQGYGANVLTF. The CDR3 nucleotides read TGTGCCAGCAACCCGGGACAGGGCTACGGGGCCAACGTCCTGACTTTC.

V usage is TRBV28 and J usage is TRBJ2-5; D may be TRBD2 (5 bases). Trimming pared 1 base from V and 2 bases from J, leaving 14 bases between. Germline loops: CDR1 MDHEN, CDR2 SYDVKM. The CDR3 spans 16 residues. CDR3 coding DNA: TGTGCCAGCAGTTTATTTGGAGCCGGGGTACAAGAGACCCAGTACTTC. Residues: CASSLFGAGVQETQYF.

This clonotype was counted ten times or more. The chain couples TRBV28 to TRBJ2-7, with 9 bases identical to TRBD1. Germline trimming cut 1 base from V and 2 bases from J; bases unmatched to any gene: 6. CDR1 is MDHEN and CDR2 is SYDVKM in the germline V gene. The CDR3 has 16 amino acids. The CDR3 reads CASSLFPGTGPYEQYF. The CDR3 coding sequence is TGTGCCAGCAGTTTATTTCCCGGGACAGGGCCCTACGAGCAGTACTTC. The full variable domain, completed using reference TRBV28 and TRBJ2-7, is DVKVTQSSRYLVKRTGEKVFLECVQDMDHENMFWYRQDPGLGLRLIYFSYDVKMKEKGDIPEGYSVSREKKERFSLILESASTNQTSMYLCASSLFPGTGPYEQYFGPGTRLTVT.

There are many counts of this clonotype. This chain joins TRBV6-5 and TRBJ2-6; D may correspond to TRBD1 or TRBD2 (6 bases each). The CDR3 runs to 18 residues. Trimming cost V 5 bases and J 3 bases, with 20 bases left between them. Per germline, CDR1 MNHEY and CDR2 SVGAGI. CDR3 protein: CASSTTLRRGSGANVLTF. CDR3 in DNA: TGTGCCAGCAGTACAACCCTCAGGAGGGGGAGTGGGGCCAACGTCCTGACTTTC.